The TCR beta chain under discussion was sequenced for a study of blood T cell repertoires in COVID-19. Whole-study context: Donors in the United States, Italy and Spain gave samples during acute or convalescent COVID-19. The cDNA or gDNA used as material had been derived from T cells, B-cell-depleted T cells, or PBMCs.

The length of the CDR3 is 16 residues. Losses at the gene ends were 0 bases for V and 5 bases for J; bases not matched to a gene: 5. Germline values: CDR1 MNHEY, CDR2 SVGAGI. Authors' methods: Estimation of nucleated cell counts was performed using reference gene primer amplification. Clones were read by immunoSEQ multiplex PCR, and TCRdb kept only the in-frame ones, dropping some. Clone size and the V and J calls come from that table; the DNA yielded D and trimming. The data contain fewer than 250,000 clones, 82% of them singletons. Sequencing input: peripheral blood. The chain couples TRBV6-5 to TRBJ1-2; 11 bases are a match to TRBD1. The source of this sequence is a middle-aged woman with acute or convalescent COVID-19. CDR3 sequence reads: CASSYSGTGGNYGYTF. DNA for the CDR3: TGTGCCAGCAGTTACTCTGGGACAGGGGGAAATTATGGCTACACCTTC.